Listed below are T cell receptor beta chains from one sample, sequenced in a study of human T cells and chemical hapten exposure. TCRdb re-called the RACE reads with MiXCR, one entry per CDR3 protein. The table has around 340,000 distinct CDR3 sequences, around 7% seen once; the top ten hold less than 10%. Sequences were derived from whole blood, sampled in connection with sensitization to the hapten diphenylcyclopropenone (DPC). The receptor source for this set is a woman between 18 and 30 years old with alopecia areata. Some clones in this sample may be carry-over from other donors' samples. Each CDR3 is given with its conserved first and last residue. Fields, in order: clone size, D gene, V gene, J gene, CDR3 DNA, CDR3 protein. A D gene is named only where the DNA matches it firmly. The listing skips clone size in some rows; elsewhere it reads once, few, many or a size class.

size: NA; D: NA; V: TRBV2; J: TRBJ1-5; DNA: TGTGCCAGCAGTGAAACCGTTAGCAATCAGCCCCAGCATTTT; CDR3: CASSETVSNQPQHF
size: NA; D: TRBD1; V: TRBV11-2; J: TRBJ2-7; DNA: TGTGCCAGCAGGTCAGGACAGGGCTCCTACGAGCAGTACTTC; CDR3: CASRSGQGSYEQYF
size: many; D: NA; V: TRBV10-3; J: TRBJ1-1; DNA: TGTGCCATCAGTGAAGTAGGAGGTAGTTTGAACACTGAAGCTTTCTTT; CDR3: CAISEVGGSLNTEAFF
size: few; D: NA; V: TRBV6-6; J: TRBJ2-7; DNA: TGTGCCAGCAGTTTCAGGGACTACGAGCAGTACTTC; CDR3: CASSFRDYEQYF
size: many; D: NA; V: TRBV20-1; J: TRBJ2-1; DNA: TGCAGTGGGAAGCGGCGTCCAACCTACAATGAGCAGTTCTTC; CDR3: CSGKRRPTYNEQFF
size: NA; D: TRBD1; V: TRBV20-1; J: TRBJ1-2; DNA: TGCAGTGTAGCGGGACAGGGGGCGCCTAGCTATGGCTACACCTTC; CDR3: CSVAGQGAPSYGYTF
size: NA; D: TRBD2; V: TRBV14; J: TRBJ2-2; DNA: TGTGCCAGCAGCCAAGGGACTAGCTCGTTAACAACCGGGGAGCTGTTTTTT; CDR3: CASSQGTSSLTTGELFF
size: NA; D: TRBD1; V: TRBV7-2; J: TRBJ1-5; DNA: TGTGCCAGCAGCACCAGACAGGGGCCCGCGCATTTT; CDR3: CASSTRQGPAHF
size: NA; D: TRBD2; V: TRBV12-3/TRBV12-4; J: TRBJ2-3; DNA: TGTGCCAGCAGTTCGCTAGCGGGGGGACGGAATACGCAGTATTTT; CDR3: CASSSLAGGRNTQYF
size: many; D: TRBD1; V: TRBV11-1; J: TRBJ2-7; DNA: TGTGCCAGCAGCTTCGCAGGGGGCACCTACGAGCAGTACTTC; CDR3: CASSFAGGTYEQYF
size: many; D: TRBD1; V: TRBV6-5; J: TRBJ1-2; DNA: TGTGCCAGCAGCCGACAGGGAAAATCTTCTACCTATGGCTACACCTTC; CDR3: CASSRQGKSSTYGYTF
size: many; D: TRBD2; V: TRBV3-1; J: TRBJ2-2; DNA: TGTGCCAGCAGCCAAGATAGGCTAGCGGGGGGGCAACCCGGGGAGCTGTTTTTT; CDR3: CASSQDRLAGGQPGELFF
size: many; D: TRBD1; V: TRBV6-5; J: TRBJ2-7; DNA: TGTGCCAGCAGTTACGGGACAGGGAGCTCCTACGAGCAGTACTTC; CDR3: CASSYGTGSSYEQYF
size: many; D: NA; V: TRBV2; J: TRBJ2-2; DNA: TGTGCCAGCGGTATCAGGAACACCGGGGAGCTGTTTTTT; CDR3: CASGIRNTGELFF
size: NA; D: TRBD1; V: TRBV6-6; J: TRBJ2-5; DNA: TGTGCCAGCAGTTACCCGGACAGGGGGGTCCAAGAGACCCAGTACTTC; CDR3: CASSYPDRGVQETQYF
size: NA; D: NA; V: TRBV6-5; J: TRBJ1-3; DNA: TGTGCCAGCCTGGGATCAGGAAACACCATATATTTT; CDR3: CASLGSGNTIYF
size: few; D: NA; V: TRBV10-3; J: TRBJ2-7; DNA: TGTGCCATCAGAAAGGAACAGTCTCCCGGCGAGCAGTACTTC; CDR3: CAIRKEQSPGEQYF
size: few; D: NA; V: TRBV3-1; J: TRBJ1-2; DNA: TGTGCCAGCAGCCAGGGGGCCGGGCAGAGTTATGGCTACACCTTC; CDR3: CASSQGAGQSYGYTF
size: NA; D: TRBD2; V: TRBV4-1; J: TRBJ2-3; DNA: TGCGCCAGCAGCCAAGGGCTAGCGGGGGGCAAAAGCACAGATACGCAGTATTTT; CDR3: CASSQGLAGGKSTDTQYF
size: NA; D: NA; V: TRBV7-8; J: TRBJ2-2; DNA: TGTGCCAGCATCCTGGACAGAACGAACACCGGGGAGCTGTTTTTT; CDR3: CASILDRTNTGELFF
size: NA; D: TRBD1; V: TRBV6-2/TRBV6-3; J: TRBJ2-7; DNA: TGTGCCACCGGGACAGGGGCCCACGAGCAGTACTTC; CDR3: CATGTGAHEQYF
size: NA; D: NA; V: TRBV20-1; J: TRBJ1-1; DNA: TGCAGTGCCAGTCGTCCAGGAGTGAACACTGAAGCTTTCTTT; CDR3: CSASRPGVNTEAFF
size: NA; D: TRBD1; V: TRBV6-1; J: TRBJ1-5; DNA: TGTGCCAGCAGTTCGGGGACAGTTAGCAATCAGCCCCAGCATTTT; CDR3: CASSSGTVSNQPQHF
size: few; D: NA; V: TRBV21-1; J: TRBJ1-1; DNA: TGTGCCAGCAGCAAAGATGCCAGGGTTTCATGTGAAGCTTTCTTT; CDR3: CASSKDARVSCEAFF
size: NA; D: TRBD1; V: TRBV6-2/TRBV6-3; J: TRBJ2-7; DNA: TGTGCCAGCAGTTACGGACAGGCCACTCCCTACGAGCAGTACTTC; CDR3: CASSYGQATPYEQYF
size: NA; D: NA; V: TRBV7-9; J: TRBJ2-7; DNA: TGTGCCACCAAAGGGGTAGGGCACGAGCAGTACTTC; CDR3: CATKGVGHEQYF
size: many; D: NA; V: TRBV6-1; J: TRBJ2-6; DNA: TGTGCCAGCAGGGAAGGCGGCTCTGGGGCCAACGTCCTGACTTTC; CDR3: CASREGGSGANVLTF
size: NA; D: NA; V: TRBV7-9; J: TRBJ2-6; DNA: TGTGCCAGCAGCTCGACAACTGGGGCCAACGTCCTGACTTTC; CDR3: CASSSTTGANVLTF
size: many; D: NA; V: TRBV5-1; J: TRBJ2-2; DNA: TGCGCCAGCAGAGGGACGATGAACACCGGGGAGCTGTTTTTT; CDR3: CASRGTMNTGELFF
size: many; D: TRBD1; V: TRBV11-2; J: TRBJ1-5; DNA: TGTGCCAGCAGTTTAGGAACAGGGGTTCGTAGCAATCAGCCCCAGCATTTT; CDR3: CASSLGTGVRSNQPQHF
size: NA; D: NA; V: TRBV7-9; J: TRBJ1-1; DNA: TGTGCCAGCAGCTTAGTTGTCAGGGAAGCTTTCTTT; CDR3: CASSLVVREAFF
size: few; D: TRBD1; V: TRBV5-1; J: TRBJ2-5; DNA: TGCGCCAGCAGAATGATCGGGACAGCTGGAGAGACCCAGTACTTC; CDR3: CASRMIGTAGETQYF
size: NA; D: TRBD1; V: TRBV6-5; J: TRBJ2-7; DNA: TGTGTCTGTCGAGGCCCCGGGACAGGGAAGAACGAGCAGTACTTC; CDR3: CVCRGPGTGKNEQYF
size: NA; D: TRBD1; V: TRBV29-1; J: TRBJ2-3; DNA: TGCAGCGTCGACAGGGGGCGTGGAAACACCCGGACAGATACGCAGTATTTT; CDR3: CSVDRGRGNTRTDTQYF
size: NA; D: TRBD1; V: TRBV12-3/TRBV12-4; J: TRBJ1-5; DNA: TGTGCCAGCAGTTTTAGCAGGGGGCGCGGAAGTCAGCCCCAGCATTTT; CDR3: CASSFSRGRGSQPQHF
size: many; D: TRBD1; V: TRBV5-1; J: TRBJ1-2; DNA: TGCGCCAGCAGCTCGACACAGGGGCCCTATGGCTACACCTTC; CDR3: CASSSTQGPYGYTF
size: many; D: NA; V: TRBV7-2; J: TRBJ2-3; DNA: TGTGCCAGCAGCCCACAGCGATCTAGCACAGATACGCAGTATTTT; CDR3: CASSPQRSSTDTQYF
size: NA; D: TRBD1; V: TRBV2; J: TRBJ1-2; DNA: TGTGCCAGCAGCGATGGACAGGGCAACTATGGCTACACCTTC; CDR3: CASSDGQGNYGYTF
size: NA; D: NA; V: TRBV7-9; J: TRBJ1-1; DNA: TGTGCCAGCAGCTTAGATGGGGCGGCGGGCACTGAAGCTTTCTTT; CDR3: CASSLDGAAGTEAFF
size: NA; D: TRBD2; V: TRBV6-5; J: TRBJ2-3; DNA: TGTGCCAGCAGTTACTCTCCCGGTAGCGGGGGGGTTGATACGCAGTATTTT; CDR3: CASSYSPGSGGVDTQYF
size: many; D: NA; V: TRBV6-2/TRBV6-3; J: TRBJ1-2; DNA: TGTGCCAGCAGTTATACAGGGTACGGCTACACCTTC; CDR3: CASSYTGYGYTF
size: NA; D: NA; V: TRBV20-1; J: TRBJ1-2; DNA: TGCAGTGCTAAGACAGTCCCGGGCTACACCTTC; CDR3: CSAKTVPGYTF
size: NA; D: TRBD2; V: TRBV20-1; J: TRBJ2-3; DNA: TGCAGTGCTAGGGTAGCGGGGACGGATACGCAGTATTTT; CDR3: CSARVAGTDTQYF
size: NA; D: NA; V: TRBV5-1; J: TRBJ1-5; DNA: TGCGCCAGCCGTCGCAAACCCTACAGGGAGAGCAATCAGCCCCAGCATTTT; CDR3: CASRRKPYRESNQPQHF